This T cell receptor beta chain was recovered during a study of blood T cell repertoires in COVID-19. Study as a whole: PBMCs, B-cell-depleted T cells, or T cells were the source of the cDNA or gDNA that made up the material.

The J segment lost 3 bases and the V segment lost 6 bases, leaving 15 bases of the junction unmatched. From germline, CDR1 is SNHLY and CDR2 FYNNEI. The CDR3 totals 18 residues. Per the authors' pipeline: Reference gene primer amplification yielded estimated nucleated cell counts. Sequenced by immunoSEQ multiplex PCR; TCRdb stores in-frame clones only, minus some. V and J calls and clone size come straight from that table; D and trimming were deduced from the DNA. The sample consists of some 64,000 clones, about four fifths of them appearing once. The chain uses TRBV2 and TRBJ2-1, with 9 bases that match TRBD1. This TCR was sampled from an older woman with acute or convalescent COVID-19. Sequencing was performed on peripheral blood. CDR3 loop: CASRGMYGAGQGYNEQFF. CDR3 DNA sequence: TGTGCCAGCAGAGGGATGTATGGTGCGGGACAGGGCTACAATGAGCAGTTCTTC.